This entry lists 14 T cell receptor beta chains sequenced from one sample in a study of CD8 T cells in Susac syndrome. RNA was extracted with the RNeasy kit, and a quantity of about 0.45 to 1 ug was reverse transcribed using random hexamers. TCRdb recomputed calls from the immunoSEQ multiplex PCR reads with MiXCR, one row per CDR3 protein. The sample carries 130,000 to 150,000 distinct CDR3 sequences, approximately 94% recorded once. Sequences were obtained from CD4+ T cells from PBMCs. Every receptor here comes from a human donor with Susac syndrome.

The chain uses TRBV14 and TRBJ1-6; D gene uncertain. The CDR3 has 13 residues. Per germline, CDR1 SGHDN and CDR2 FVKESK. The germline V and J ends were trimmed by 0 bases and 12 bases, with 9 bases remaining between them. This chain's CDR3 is CASSQDLVRPLHF. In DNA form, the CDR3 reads TGTGCCAGCAGCCAAGATCTGGTTCGACCCCTCCACTTT.

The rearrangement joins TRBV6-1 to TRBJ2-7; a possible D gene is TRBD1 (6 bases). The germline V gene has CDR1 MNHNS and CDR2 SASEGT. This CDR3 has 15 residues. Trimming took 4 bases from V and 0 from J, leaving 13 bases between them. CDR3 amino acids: CASSGRRTASYEQYF. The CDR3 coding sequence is TGTGCCAGCAGTGGCCGCCGGACAGCCTCCTACGAGCAGTACTTC.

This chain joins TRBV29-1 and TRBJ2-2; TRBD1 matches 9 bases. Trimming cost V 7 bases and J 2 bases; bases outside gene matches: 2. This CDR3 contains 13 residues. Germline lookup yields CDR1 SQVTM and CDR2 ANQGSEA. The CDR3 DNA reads TGCAGCGGGGACAGGGCTAACACCGGGGAGCTGTTTTTT. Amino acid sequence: CSGDRANTGELFF.

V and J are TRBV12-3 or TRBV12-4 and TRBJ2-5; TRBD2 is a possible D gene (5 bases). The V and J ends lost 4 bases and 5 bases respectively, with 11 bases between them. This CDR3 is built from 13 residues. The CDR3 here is CASSWIGGETQYF. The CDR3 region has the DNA TGTGCCAGCAGTTGGATAGGCGGGGAGACCCAGTACTTC.

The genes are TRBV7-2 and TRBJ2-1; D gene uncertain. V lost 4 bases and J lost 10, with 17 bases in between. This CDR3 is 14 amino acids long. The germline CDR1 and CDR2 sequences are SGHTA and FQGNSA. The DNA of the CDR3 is TGTGCCAGCAGCTCCCGTAGGCCCGTGGGGGAGCAGTTCTTC. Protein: CASSSRRPVGEQFF.

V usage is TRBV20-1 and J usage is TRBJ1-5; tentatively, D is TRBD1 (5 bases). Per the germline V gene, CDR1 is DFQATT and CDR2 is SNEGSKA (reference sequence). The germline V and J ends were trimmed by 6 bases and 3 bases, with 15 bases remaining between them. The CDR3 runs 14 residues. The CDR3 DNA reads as TGCAGTGCAAGGAGGAGGGGAAACAATCAGCCCCAGCATTTT. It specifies CSARRRGNNQPQHF.

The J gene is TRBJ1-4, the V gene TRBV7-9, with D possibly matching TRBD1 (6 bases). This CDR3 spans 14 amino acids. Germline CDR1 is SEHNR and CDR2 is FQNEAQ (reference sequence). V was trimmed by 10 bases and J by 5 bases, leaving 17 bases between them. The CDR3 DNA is TGTGCCATCGAACAGGGCGTCCGAAATGAAAAACTGTTTTTT. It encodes CAIEQGVRNEKLFF.

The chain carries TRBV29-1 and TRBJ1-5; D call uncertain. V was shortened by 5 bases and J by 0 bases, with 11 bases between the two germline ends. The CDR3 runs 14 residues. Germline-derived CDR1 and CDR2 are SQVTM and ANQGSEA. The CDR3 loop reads CSVRTLVSNQPQHF. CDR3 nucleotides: TGCAGCGTTAGGACCTTGGTTAGCAATCAGCCCCAGCATTTT.

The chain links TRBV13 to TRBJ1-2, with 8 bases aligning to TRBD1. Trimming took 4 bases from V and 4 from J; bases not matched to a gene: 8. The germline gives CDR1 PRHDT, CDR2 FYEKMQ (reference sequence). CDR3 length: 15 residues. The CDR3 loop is CASSSAGGLVYGYTF. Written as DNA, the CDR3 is TGTGCCAGCAGCTCGGCAGGGGGCTTGGTCTATGGCTACACCTTC.

CDR3 region: CSARDLQGNQPQHF. The CDR3 coding sequence is TGCAGTGCTAGAGATCTCCAGGGGAATCAGCCCCAGCATTTT. The chain employs TRBV20-1 and TRBJ1-5; a weak D match, TRBD1 (6 bases). The germline V gene encodes CDR1 DFQATT and CDR2 SNEGSKA (reference sequence). The V end was cut by 0 bases, the J end by 4 bases, with 10 bases between. The CDR3 is made up of 14 amino acids.

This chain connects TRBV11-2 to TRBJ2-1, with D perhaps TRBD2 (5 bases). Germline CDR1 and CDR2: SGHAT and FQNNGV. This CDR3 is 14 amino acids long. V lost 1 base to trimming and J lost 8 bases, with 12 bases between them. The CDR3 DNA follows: TGTGCCAGCAGCTTAGCGGGGTTCGTGGATGAGCAGTTCTTC. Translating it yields CASSLAGFVDEQFF.

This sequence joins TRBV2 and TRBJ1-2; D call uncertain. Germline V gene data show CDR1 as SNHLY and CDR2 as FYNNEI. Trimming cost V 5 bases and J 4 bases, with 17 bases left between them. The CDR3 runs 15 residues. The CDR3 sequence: CASSQTDGFFYGYTF. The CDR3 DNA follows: TGTGCCAGCAGTCAAACTGACGGATTTTTCTATGGCTACACCTTC.

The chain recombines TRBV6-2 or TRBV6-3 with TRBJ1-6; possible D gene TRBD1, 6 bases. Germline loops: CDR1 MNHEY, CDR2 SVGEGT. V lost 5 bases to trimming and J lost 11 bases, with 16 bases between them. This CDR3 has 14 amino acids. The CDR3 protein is CASSTLYRDPPLHF. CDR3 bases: TGTGCCAGCAGTACCCTCTACAGGGATCCACCCCTCCACTTT.

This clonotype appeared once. This CDR3 reads CASSVGPRVSGDTQYF. CDR3 in DNA: TGTGCCAGCAGCGTAGGCCCCAGGGTGTCAGGAGATACGCAGTATTTT. This chain links TRBV9 with TRBJ2-3; D perhaps matches TRBD1 (5 bases). The V gene's germline CDR1 is SGDLS and CDR2 YYNGEE. The CDR3 spans 16 residues. The V end lost 0 bases, the J end lost 5 bases, and 16 bases lay between the germline ends.